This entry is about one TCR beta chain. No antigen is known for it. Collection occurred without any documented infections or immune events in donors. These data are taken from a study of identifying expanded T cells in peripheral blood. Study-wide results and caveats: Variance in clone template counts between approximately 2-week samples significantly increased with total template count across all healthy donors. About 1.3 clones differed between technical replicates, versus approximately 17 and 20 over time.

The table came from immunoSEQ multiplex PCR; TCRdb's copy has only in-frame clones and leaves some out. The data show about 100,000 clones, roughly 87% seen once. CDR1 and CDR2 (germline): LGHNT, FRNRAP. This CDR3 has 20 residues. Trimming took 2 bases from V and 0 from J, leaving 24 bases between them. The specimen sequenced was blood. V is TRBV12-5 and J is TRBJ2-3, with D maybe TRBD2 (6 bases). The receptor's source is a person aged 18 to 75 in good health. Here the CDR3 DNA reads TGTGCTAGTGGTTTGCCCTGGCCCAACCGATTAGCGGCTAGCACAGATACGCAGTATTTT. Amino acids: CASGLPWPNRLAASTDTQYF.